This T cell receptor beta chain was captured by sequencing in a study of blood T cell repertoires in COVID-19. Sequenced by immunoSEQ multiplex PCR; TCRdb stores in-frame clones only, minus some. The table has about 340,000 clones, 65% to 85% seen once. CDR1 and CDR2 (germline): SGHRS, YFSETQ. The junction had 5 bases not matched to a gene; V was cut back by 4 bases and J by 2 bases. CDR3 length equals 15 residues. The V and J genes are TRBV5-1 and TRBJ1-3; 8 bases align to TRBD1. The origin of this receptor is a man aged 30-40 years with active or convalescent COVID-19. The sample was peripheral blood. CDR3 loop: CASSLRQGTGNTIYF. CDR3 DNA: TGCGCCAGCAGCCTGAGACAGGGGACTGGAAACACCATATATTTT. The complete variable domain, with remaining parts taken from reference TRBV5-1 and TRBJ1-3, reads KAGVTQTPRYLIKTRGQQVTLSCSPISGHRSVSWYQQTPGQGLQFLFEYFSETQRNKGNFPGRFSGRQFSNSRSEMNVSTLELGDSALYLCASSLRQGTGNTIYFGEGSWLTVV.